This TCR beta chain was sequenced for a study of HIV-infected patients and healthy controls. Follow-up blood was drawn about 14 weeks, roughly three months, after antiretroviral therapy began. The repertoire came from unfractionated whole blood and reflected all unsorted peripheral T cells. There are 14 residues in the CDR3. Per germline, CDR1 ENHRY and CDR2 SYGVKD. J was trimmed by 4 bases and V by 5 bases; bases with no gene match: 7. Reverse transcription used 450 to 550 ng RNA and constant-region primers for alpha and beta. Each of the alpha and beta chains got its own library through chain-specific third strand synthesis with indices. TCRdb processed the 5' RACE reads anew with MiXCR; each CDR3 protein has one entry. This repertoire shows some 8,100 distinct CDR3 sequences, less than 7.5% found once; its top ten account for over 20%. This clonotype is labeled as medium-sized (0.01 to 0.1%). This beta chain represents an off-target read in a library built for alpha chains; its size is of limited meaning.

The sample here was blood, taken during antiretroviral therapy. The chain couples TRBV10-3 to TRBJ2-5; TRBD1 aligns across 7 bases. The TCR comes from an adult with HIV infection. The CDR3 region has the DNA TGTGCCATCAGTAACACAGGGGATGGAGAGACCCAGTACTTC. Amino acids: CAISNTGDGETQYF.